The source of this TCR beta chain is a study of blood T cell repertoires in COVID-19 (dated by TCRdb to 2019 to 2021). For context, the study as a whole: Samples from collaborators originated in the United States, Italy and Spain and spanned both the acute and convalescent phases of COVID-19. The prospective study material was composed of cDNA or gDNA derived from T cells, B-cell-depleted T cells, or PBMCs. Subjects who had been exposed to COVID-19, were actively infected with it, or had recovered from it provided the deeply sampled blood TCRbeta repertoires that made up the dataset. The repertoires were released in a freely available public database meant as a resource for research on the immune response to SARS-CoV-2. Samples came from the ongoing ImmuneRACE study (first 160 participants) plus 1,254 subjects from 6 global collaborators. Sample metadata almost always included a de-identified subject ID, COVID-19 status, age in years and sex. Where available, HLA class I and class II types were obtained from metadata supplied by the sample provider rather than from assay-based typing.

As to this clone: The antigen this receptor binds is unknown. Nothing much larger sits one base from this clone, and base qualities are not available.

Overall study results and their limits: The quantity of clinical and demographic metadata differed by source and by participant and was supplied without curation.

TCRbeta CDR3 regions were amplified from genomic DNA by means of the immunoSEQ Assay, a bias-controlled multiplex PCR. The paper's data handling went like this. Nucleated cell counts per sample were estimated from amplification of reference gene primers within the assay. Sequence reads were collapsed and filtered to measure the absolute abundance of every unique TCRbeta CDR3 rearrangement. For each sample, productive Simpson clonality was calculated by taking the square root of Simpson's diversity index across productive rearrangements. TCRdb stores this immuneACCESS table with in-frame sequences only. Part of the clones is absent; in the studies checked, under half of the shortfall reflects unresolved V genes, and no reason is known for the rest. V and J calls and clone size are as listed in that table; D and trimming were resolved from the DNA. Here the sample has about 120,000 clones; roughly 90% occur a single time. The ten largest clones capture approximately 7.7% of the sample.

Collaborating institutions collected whole blood in K2EDTA tubes following their own protocols. Collaborator samples were shipped for TCRbeta analysis as frozen whole blood, isolated PBMCs, or DNA extracted from either sample type. The TCR originated in a human donor in a cohort sampled during active COVID-19. Sequencing was performed on peripheral blood.

The DNA sequence follows: TGTGCCATCAGTGTCGGGACAGGCGCCACGAACTATGGCTACACCTTC. The resulting protein is CAISVGTGATNYGYTF. The rearranged chain carries TRBV10-3 and TRBJ1-2; a stretch of 8 junction bases matches TRBD1. The germline V gene yields ENHRY for CDR1 and SYGVKD for CDR2. The cysteine opens and the phenylalanine closes a CDR3 of 16 amino acids. CDR3 DNA is the only sequence kept; it has 48 bases, read in frame from the first base. V loses 4 bases at its end and J loses 2 bases; junction bases beyond the gene matches: 9.